This is a list of T cell receptor beta chains from one sample in a study of cytomegalovirus exposure and HLA in healthy donors. Generated by immunoSEQ multiplex PCR, the TCRdb table keeps only in-frame clones and is missing some. The repertoire holds some 76,000 clones, 70% to 85% seen once, with 2% to 2.5% in the top ten. Sequencing input: PBMCs. All receptors derive from a woman aged 50 to 65 in good health and CMV-seronegative. Each CDR3 is given with its conserved first and last residue. Each record gives: clone size, V gene, J gene, D gene, CDR3 DNA, CDR3 protein. D genes are given only for firm matches. Only some rows state a clone size, as once, few, many or a class for expanded clones.

.	TRBV7-6	TRBJ2-2	TRBD1	TGTGCCAGCAGCACCACAGGGGGCATCACCGGGGAGCTGTTTTTT	CASSTTGGITGELFF
.	TRBV29-1	TRBJ2-7	TRBD2	TGCAGCGTTCTCAGCGGGGGGAGCTCCTACGAGCAGTACTTC	CSVLSGGSSYEQYF
once	TRBV27	TRBJ2-7	.	TGTGCCAGCTCAGTGCAATCAGCTAGCTACGAGCAGTACTTC	CASSVQSASYEQYF
.	TRBV20-1	TRBJ2-1	.	TGCAGTGCAGGCACCAGCGGTGAGCAGTTCTTC	CSAGTSGEQFF
.	TRBV6-5	TRBJ1-4	.	TGTGCCAGCAGACCCGAGGGATCGGCTAATGAAAAACTGTTTTTT	CASRPEGSANEKLFF
few	TRBV4-2	TRBJ2-1	.	TGTGCCAGCAGCCAAGAATCGGGGAGCCCCAATGAGCAGTTCTTC	CASSQESGSPNEQFF
.	TRBV28	TRBJ1-3	.	TGTGCCAGCAGTATCATTGGAAACACCATATATTTT	CASSIIGNTIYF
.	TRBV6-5	TRBJ1-2	TRBD1	TGTGCCAGCAGCCCATCCGGGACAGGGAACTATGGCTACACCTTC	CASSPSGTGNYGYTF
.	TRBV7-2	TRBJ1-1	.	TGTGCCAGCAGCTTAGATCCGTTGAACACTGAAGCTTTCTTT	CASSLDPLNTEAFF
.	TRBV10-3	TRBJ1-2	.	TGTGCCATCAGTGAAGGCGGCTATGGCTACACCTTC	CAISEGGYGYTF
.	TRBV11-2	TRBJ1-2	.	TGTGCCAGCAGCTTAGTGAGGGACTATGGCTACACCTTC	CASSLVRDYGYTF
.	TRBV9	TRBJ2-1	.	TGTGCCAGCAGCGTAGCGGGATCGGCGAATGAGCAGTTCTTC	CASSVAGSANEQFF
.	TRBV6-1	TRBJ2-1	TRBD2	TGTGCCAGTTTAGCGGGCTACAATGAGCAGTTCTTC	CASLAGYNEQFF
once	TRBV19	TRBJ2-7	TRBD2	TGTGCCAGTAGTATACGGGCTAGCGGGGACTACGAGCAGTACTTC	CASSIRASGDYEQYF
.	TRBV5-1	TRBJ2-1	.	TGCGCCAGCAGCTTAGAGGGAGCCTATGGGGAGCAGTTCTTC	CASSLEGAYGEQFF
.	TRBV30	TRBJ1-1	.	TGTGCCTGGGGGGGGTTCCAGGTTGAAGCTTTCTTT	CAWGGFQVEAFF
.	TRBV4-1	TRBJ2-3	.	TGCGCCAGCAGCCAAGATGTACAGGGAGCAGATACGCAGTATTTT	CASSQDVQGADTQYF
.	TRBV28	TRBJ2-7	.	TGTGCCAGCAGCTACGCGGACAGCTACTACGAGCAGTACTTC	CASSYADSYYEQYF
.	TRBV5-1	TRBJ1-1	.	TGCGCCAGCAGCCTAGGGGGGAACACTGAAGCTTTCTTT	CASSLGGNTEAFF
.	TRBV11-2	TRBJ2-7	TRBD2	TGTGCCAGCAGCCGCGGGAGGACCTACGAGCAGTACTTC	CASSRGRTYEQYF
.	TRBV4-2	TRBJ2-1	TRBD2	TGTGCCAGCAGCCAAGGGACTAGCGGGTTCAATGAGCAGTTCTTC	CASSQGTSGFNEQFF
.	TRBV15	TRBJ2-2	TRBD2	TGTGCCACCAGCAGAGATGGGTCACGGTCGAGCGGGACGCCCGGGGAGCTGTTTTTT	CATSRDGSRSSGTPGELFF
.	TRBV2	TRBJ2-3	.	TGTGCCAGCAGTGGGAGGAGCGGTAAGACAGATACGCAGTATTTT	CASSGRSGKTDTQYF
.	TRBV5-1	TRBJ2-7	TRBD1	TGCGCCAGCAGCTTGGCTGGACAGGCCGCCGCCTACGAGCAGTACTTC	CASSLAGQAAAYEQYF
.	TRBV11-2	TRBJ2-3	.	TGTGCCAGCAGCTTACAGGGGTATACAGATACGCAGTATTTT	CASSLQGYTDTQYF